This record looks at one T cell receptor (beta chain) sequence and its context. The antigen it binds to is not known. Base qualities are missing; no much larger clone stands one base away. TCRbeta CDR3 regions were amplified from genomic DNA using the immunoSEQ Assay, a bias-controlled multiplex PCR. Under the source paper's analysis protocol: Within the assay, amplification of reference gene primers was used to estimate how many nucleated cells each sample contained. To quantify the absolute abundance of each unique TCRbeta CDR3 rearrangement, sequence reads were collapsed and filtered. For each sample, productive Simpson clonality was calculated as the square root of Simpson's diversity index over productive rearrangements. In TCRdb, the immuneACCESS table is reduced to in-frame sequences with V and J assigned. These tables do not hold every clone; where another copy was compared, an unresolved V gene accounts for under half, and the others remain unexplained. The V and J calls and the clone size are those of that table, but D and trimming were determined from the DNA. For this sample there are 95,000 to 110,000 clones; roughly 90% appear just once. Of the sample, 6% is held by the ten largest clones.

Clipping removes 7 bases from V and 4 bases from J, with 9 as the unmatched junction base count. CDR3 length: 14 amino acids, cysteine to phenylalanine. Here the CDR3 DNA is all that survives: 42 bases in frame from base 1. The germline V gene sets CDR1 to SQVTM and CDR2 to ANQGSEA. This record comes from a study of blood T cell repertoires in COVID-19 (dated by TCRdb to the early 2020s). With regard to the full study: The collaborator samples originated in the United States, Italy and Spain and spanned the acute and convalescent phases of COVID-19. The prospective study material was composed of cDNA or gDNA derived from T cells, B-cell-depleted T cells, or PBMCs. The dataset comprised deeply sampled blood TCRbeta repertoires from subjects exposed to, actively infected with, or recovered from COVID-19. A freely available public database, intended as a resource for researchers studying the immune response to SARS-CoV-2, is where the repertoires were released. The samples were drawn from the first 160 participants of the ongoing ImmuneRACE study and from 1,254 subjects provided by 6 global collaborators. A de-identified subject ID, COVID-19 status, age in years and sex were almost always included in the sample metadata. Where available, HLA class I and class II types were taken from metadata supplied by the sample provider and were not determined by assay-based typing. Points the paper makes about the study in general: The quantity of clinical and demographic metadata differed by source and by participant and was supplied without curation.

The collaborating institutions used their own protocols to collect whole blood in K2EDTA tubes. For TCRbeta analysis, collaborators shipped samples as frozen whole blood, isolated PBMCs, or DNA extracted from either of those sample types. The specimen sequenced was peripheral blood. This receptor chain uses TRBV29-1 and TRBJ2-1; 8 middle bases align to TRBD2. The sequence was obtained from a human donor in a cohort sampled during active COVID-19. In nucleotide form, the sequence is TGCAGCGCCCGGGGGGCGGGGGGTTACAATGAGCAGTTCTTC. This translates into CSARGAGGYNEQFF.